This T cell receptor (beta chain) was recovered during a study of cytomegalovirus exposure and HLA in healthy donors. In regard to this clone: Its target is not known.

Study-level points and caveats: In vitro checks showed that a few CMV-associated chains really do target CMV antigens.

Amplification used 60 Vbeta primers and 13 Jbeta primers. The data were produced by immunoSEQ multiplex PCR, yet TCRdb's version contains in-frame clones alone and is incomplete. The sample lists roughly 160,000 clones; 70% to 80% were seen once. The trim removed 5 bases at V and 2 bases at J, leaving 5 bases unmatched. CDR3 length: 14 amino acids. Per the germline V gene, CDR1 is MGHRA and CDR2 is YSYEKL. The sample taken for sequencing was PBMCs. The chain has TRBV4-1 and TRBJ2-7, with TRBD2 matching over 8 bases. The receptor was isolated from a man between 18 and 35 years old in good health and CMV-seropositive. The CDR3: CASSALAVTYEQYF. CDR3 coding DNA: TGCGCCAGCAGCGCACTAGCGGTAACCTACGAGCAGTACTTC.